This T cell receptor (beta chain) derives from a study of blood T cell repertoires in COVID-19. The wider study: T cells, B-cell-depleted T cells, or PBMCs provided the cDNA or gDNA that served as material.

The method was immunoSEQ multiplex PCR; TCRdb's version includes in-frame clones alone and lacks a portion of them. The repertoire consists of 200,000 to 250,000 clones, with roughly 84% occurring once and the leading ten covering approximately 6.5%. The V end lost 5 bases, the J end lost 3 bases, and 14 bases lay between the germline ends. Per the germline V gene, CDR1 is MNHEY and CDR2 is SMNVEV (reference sequence). This CDR3 is 16 amino acids long. This TCR derives from a woman aged 40-49 years who had recovered from COVID-19. The sample was PBMCs or T cells enriched from blood (not recorded which). The chain has TRBV27 and TRBJ2-6; D might be TRBD2 (5 bases). CDR3 protein: CASSLLGALGANVLTF. DNA for the CDR3: TGTGCCAGCAGTCTTCTGGGAGCCCTTGGGGCCAACGTCCTGACTTTC.